This is a list of T cell receptor beta chains from one sample in a study of OX40 agonist ivuxolimab in advanced cancers. Libraries were prepared by immunoSEQ multiplex PCR; TCRdb keeps only in-frame clonotypes and omits some of them. This table holds about 47,000 clones, roughly nine tenths found once. The sample was CD4+ or CD8+ T cells sorted from blood, taken in a trial of the OX40 agonist ivuxolimab. These receptor sequences come from an adult with an advanced solid tumor such as melanoma, head and neck, liver or kidney cancer. CDR3s include the opening cysteine and the closing phenylalanine or tryptophan. A D gene is named only where the DNA matches it firmly. Rows give clone size only sometimes, using once, few, many, or a class for an expanded clone.

CDR3 DNA | CDR3 protein | J gene | V gene | clone size | D gene
TGTGCCAGTAGTATAGCTAGCGGCTACGAGCAGTACTTC | CASSIASGYEQYF | TRBJ2-7 | TRBV19 | . | TRBD2
TGCGCCAGCAGCCAGGGTGACAACTCCTACGAGCAGTACTTC | CASSQGDNSYEQYF | TRBJ2-7 | TRBV4-1 | . | .
TGTGCCAGCAAAACCCTCTCCTATGGCTACACCTTC | CASKTLSYGYTF | TRBJ1-2 | TRBV6-5 | once | .
TGTGCCAGCAGCCTCCACACTGACAGCTATGGCTACACCTTC | CASSLHTDSYGYTF | TRBJ1-2 | TRBV9 | . | .
TGTGCCAGCTCACCACCGGAAGGGGGGCTGAAGGATGAAAAACTGTTTTTT | CASSPPEGGLKDEKLFF | TRBJ1-4 | TRBV18 | . | .
TGTGCCTGCCTGACAGCCTATAATTCACCCCTCCACTTT | CACLTAYNSPLHF | TRBJ1-6 | TRBV30 | . | .
TGTGCCAGCAGGGAGGGGGGAGCGAGAAATGAAAAACTGTTTTTT | CASREGGARNEKLFF | TRBJ1-4 | TRBV7-9 | . | .
TGCGCCAGCAGCTCGGGACGGCAGAACACTGAAGCTTTCTTT | CASSSGRQNTEAFF | TRBJ1-1 | TRBV5-1 | . | .
TGCGCCAGCAGCCAATTAACCTCCTACGAGCAGTACTTC | CASSQLTSYEQYF | TRBJ2-7 | TRBV4-1 | medium-sized | .
TGTGCCAGCAGCTTGGGGGACACTTCCTACGAGCAGTACTTC | CASSLGDTSYEQYF | TRBJ2-7 | TRBV5-6 | . | .
TGTGCCAGCCCTCCATGGGGGACATCTTACACTGAAGCTTTCTTT | CASPPWGTSYTEAFF | TRBJ1-1 | TRBV6-1 | . | .
TGTGCCTGGAGTGTGCAGGGCGACACTGAAGCTTTCTTT | CAWSVQGDTEAFF | TRBJ1-1 | TRBV30 | . | .